The 8 T cell receptor beta chains below all came from one sample that was sequenced in a study of molecular identifiers for immune sequencing clone quantification. TCRdb reanalysed the PCR reads using MiXCR and keeps one entry per CDR3 protein. The sample has hundreds of thousands of distinct CDR3 sequences, roughly 25% seen once. Specimen: naive CD8+ T cells from blood, with Jurkat cell RNA spiked in. Regarding subset: FACS-sorted CD8+CD4-CCR7+CD45RA+ naive T cells. The receptors stem from a human donor in good health. Some libraries in this study had Jurkat cell RNA spiked in.

Note on this clonotype: One junction end disagrees with the germline gene, perhaps due to a read error. This chain uses TRBV20-1 with TRBJ2-7; 10 bases line up with TRBD2. Germline-derived CDR1 and CDR2 are DFQATT and SNEGSKA (reference sequence). This CDR3 has 13 residues. The CDR3 DNA follows: TGCGGTGCTAGCGAGCGGGAGGGCCGCGAGCAGTACTTC. This codes for CGASEREGREQYF.

This CDR3 is CASSLVYLGLSSADTQYF. The CDR3 coding sequence is TGTGCCAGCAGCTTAGTTTATTTAGGACTATCTAGCGCAGATACGCAGTATTTT. The chain employs TRBV11-2 and TRBJ2-3; tentatively, D is TRBD2 (6 bases). Trimming pared 1 base from V and 4 bases from J, leaving 21 bases between. Looked up from germline, CDR1 is SGHAT and CDR2 is FQNNGV. The CDR3 runs to 18 residues.

The chain carries TRBV12-3 or TRBV12-4 and TRBJ1-1; D uncertain. This CDR3 region has 12 residues. V was trimmed by 5 bases and J by 10 bases, leaving 14 bases between them. Here the CDR3 DNA reads TGTGCCAGCAGTACTTTAGCCTTTGGAGCTTTCTTT. It yields the protein CASSTLAFGAFF.

This clonotype was observed a handful of times. The chain links TRBV5-1 to TRBJ2-1; 11 nucleotides align to TRBD2. The CDR3 has 17 residues. The J segment lost 4 bases and the V segment lost 0 bases, leaving 6 bases of the junction unmatched. CDR1 SGHRS and CDR2 YFSETQ come from the germline V gene. The CDR3 reads CASSLATSGGSYNEQFF. CDR3 bases: TGCGCCAGCAGCTTGGCCACTAGCGGGGGTAGTTACAATGAGCAGTTCTTC.

With regard to this clonotype: This sequence may be a read error, since a much larger clone differs from it by one base. J is TRBJ2-3 and V is TRBV12-3 or TRBV12-4; TRBD2 matches 9 bases. The CDR3 contains 15 residues. DNA of the CDR3: TGTGCCAGCAGTTTGCTAGCGGGGCACACAGATACGCGGTATTTT. Its translation is CASSLLAGHTDTRYF.

As regards this clonotype: Sequence at one end of the junction differs from germline and may be a read error. The chain recombines TRBV9 with TRBJ1-1, with a possible D match to TRBD1 (5 bases). The CDR3 sequence is 14 residues long. From germline, CDR1 is SGDLS and CDR2 YYNGEE. DNA for the CDR3: TGTGCCAGCAGTGTAGAGGGACTGAACACTGAAGCTTTCTTT. Encoded protein: CASSVEGLNTEAFF.

This clonotype was counted many times. The V and J genes are TRBV24-1 and TRBJ2-1; the D is unclear. The CDR3 extends over 17 amino acids. Trimming cost V 0 bases and J 2 bases, with 13 bases left between them. The germline gives CDR1 KGHDR, CDR2 SFDVKD. CDR3 nucleotides: TGTGCCACCAGTGATTTGCACCCCCTCCACCCCTACAATGAGCAGTTCTTC. This codes for CATSDLHPLHPYNEQFF.

The chain uses TRBV19 and TRBJ2-1; 7 bases fit TRBD1. Germline CDR1 reads LNHDA; CDR2 reads SQIVND (reference sequence). This CDR3 is 14 amino acids long. The V and J ends lost 5 bases and 3 bases, in that order; junction bases with no gene match: 4. The CDR3 nucleotides are TGTGCCAGTAGTGTGGGACAGTACTACAATGAGCAGTTCTTC. This codes for CASSVGQYYNEQFF. The full variable domain, with the rest looked up from reference TRBV19 and TRBJ2-1, is DGGITQSPKYLFRKEGQNVTLSCEQNLNHDAMYWYRQDPGQGLRLIYYSQIVNDFQKGDIAEGYSVSREKKESFPLTVTSAQKNPTAFYLCASSVGQYYNEQFFGPGTRLTVL.